This T cell receptor (beta chain) emerged from a study of T cell repertoires in cytomegalovirus infection. Study at large: Carrying CMV and the relevant HLA type showed in public TCR beta signatures. Study-level findings and limits: Cumulative frequency (of public TCR beta family members) identified carriers of CMV plus the relevant HLA. Predominance within the ex vivo response was attributable to HLA-C-restricted CMV-specific TCR beta clonotypes.

TCRdb ran MiXCR on the reads and lists one entry per CDR3 protein. This table holds roughly 300,000 distinct CDR3 sequences, approximately 9.5% found once. CDR3 length equals 13 residues. Germline CDR1 is SGHVS and CDR2 is FNYEAQ. V lost 1 base and J lost 10, with 11 bases in between. This clonotype was picked up a small number of times. Its antigen remains unknown. The receptor's source is a human donor in good health (CMV status not recorded). Some clones in this sample may be carry-over from other donors' samples. Sequencing used PBMCs. The gene calls are TRBV7-6 and TRBJ2-1; D may match TRBD1 or TRBD2 (5 bases each). The CDR3 nucleotides are TGTGCCAGCAGCTTAGTTGGGGGAAGCGAGCAGTTCTTC. It translates to CASSLVGGSEQFF.